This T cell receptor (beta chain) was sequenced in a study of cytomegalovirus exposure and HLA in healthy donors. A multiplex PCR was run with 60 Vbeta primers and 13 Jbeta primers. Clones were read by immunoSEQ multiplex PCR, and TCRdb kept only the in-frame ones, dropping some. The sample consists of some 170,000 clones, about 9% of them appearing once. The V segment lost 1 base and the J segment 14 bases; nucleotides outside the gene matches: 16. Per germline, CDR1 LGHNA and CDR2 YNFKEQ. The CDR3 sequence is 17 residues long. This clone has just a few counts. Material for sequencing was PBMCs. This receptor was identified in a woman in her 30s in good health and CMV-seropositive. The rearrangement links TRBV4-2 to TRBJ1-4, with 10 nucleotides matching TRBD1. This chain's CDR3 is CASSQGYGQGGSSGLFF. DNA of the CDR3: TGTGCCAGCAGCCAAGGGTATGGACAGGGGGGTTCAAGTGGGCTGTTTTTT.